The clone carrying this TCR beta chain was counted between two and nine times. Its antigen remains unidentified. The entry originates in a study of vaccination and CD4 T cells after COVID-19. Sequencing of DNA taken from cultured CD4+ T cells relied on the Oncomine TCR Beta short-read assay. TCRdb analysed the PCR reads with MiXCR anew, one entry per CDR3 protein. The data hold around 25,000 distinct CDR3 sequences, with around 30% observed a single time. Indicated time point: late sampling 161 to 241 days after vaccination in a few convalescent patients. The treatment denotes: approximately nine-day PBMC culture with coronavirus spike peptide pools or control peptides (ViraFEST assay). Source: CD4+ T cells from blood, cultured in vitro, taken about 7 months after SARS-CoV-2 vaccination. This sequence originates from a human donor who had recovered from COVID-19.

CDR3 amino acids: CSATQGGNTIYF. The CDR3, as DNA: TGCAGTGCAACCCAGGGAGGAAACACCATATATTTT. The chain combines TRBV20-1 with TRBJ1-3; possible D gene TRBD1, 5 bases. With 6 bases removed from V and 4 bases from J, the gap between germline ends came to 10 bases. The CDR3 consists of 12 residues. The germline CDR1 and CDR2 sequences are DFQATT and SNEGSKA (reference sequence).